This T cell receptor beta chain was sequenced for a study of CD8+ T cells in alopecia areata. Documented treatment: oral pan-JAK inhibitor, 5-10 mg twice daily. Germline V gives CDR1 LNHDA, CDR2 SQIVND (reference sequence). CDR3 length equals 14 residues. J was trimmed by 10 bases and V by 6 bases; bases with no gene match: 8. This clone was counted a few times. Reverse transcribed after extraction, RNA yielded cDNA as the sequencing template. Repertoires were generated with immunoSEQ multiplex PCR, while TCRdb's copy carries only in-frame clones and drops some. The sample consists of about 94,000 clones, just over 70% of them appearing once.

The TCR was taken from a human donor with alopecia areata. The material sequenced was CD8+ T cells sorted from blood, taken around week 46, from a patient treated with tofacitinib. The rearrangement joins TRBV19 to TRBJ1-6, with 8 bases aligning to TRBD1. In nucleotides, the CDR3 is TGTGCCAGTAGATACGGACAGGGTTACTCACCCCTCCACTTT. This sequence encodes CASRYGQGYSPLHF.